This T cell receptor beta chain comes out of a study of T cell changes during pregnancy in multiple sclerosis. The protocol was immunoSEQ multiplex PCR, while the TCRdb copy is restricted to in-frame clones and leaves out a portion. In the table there are 30,000 to 45,000 clones, 93% of which are singletons. CDR3 size: 14 residues. V was shortened by 5 bases and J by 0 bases, with 9 bases between the two germline ends. The germline V gene has CDR1 SNHLY and CDR2 FYNNEI. The source of this sequence is a female donor with multiple sclerosis, enrolled in a pregnancy study. The gene calls are TRBV2 and TRBJ2-3, with a weak D call TRBD1 (6 bases). Specimen: CD4+ T cells from peripheral blood mononuclear cells, collected in the first trimester of pregnancy. The CDR3: CASSNDRSTDTQYF. The DNA of the CDR3 is TGTGCCAGCAGTAATGACAGGAGCACAGATACGCAGTATTTT.